This record concerns one T cell receptor beta chain sequence. Its antigen remains unidentified. Relative to the germline gene, one junction end is altered; a read error may explain this. The CDR3 is made up of 15 amino acids. Germline V gene lookup returns CDR1 SGHAT and CDR2 FQDESV (reference sequence). Using a constant-region primer together with ProtoScript II reverse transcriptase, TCR beta cDNA was made from about 500 ng of total RNA. Three nested multiplex PCR rounds of slightly modified ARM-PCR generated TCR beta libraries. In the first two PCR rounds, TRBV1-TRBV30 forward primers were paired with a C-beta reverse primer, and each round lasted about 9 cycles. MiXCR, run by TCRdb on the multiplex PCR reads, gives a single entry per CDR3 protein. This sample has about 99,000 distinct CDR3 sequences, with around 63% found just once. From unsorted bulk tissue weighing roughly 17-31 mg, DNA and RNA were co-extracted. Every patient in the cohort had a primary liver carcinoma. That carcinoma was treated by surgical resection. HBV chronically infected the treatment-naive patients.

The source of the sample is a study of tumor-infiltrating lymphocytes in primary liver carcinoma. Points from the study as a whole: Among the pair types, tumor region pairs showed more overlap than tumor-adjacent and tumor-blood pairs.

The sequence was collected from a woman aged 55-70 years with primary liver carcinoma and hepatitis B virus infection. The chain recombines TRBV11-1 with TRBJ2-7; D could derive from TRBD1 or TRBD2 (6 bases each). Sequencing used liver tumor tissue from sampling region 5. The subset: tumor region T5, tumor centre. The CDR3 is CAGSPRTAGLRKQYF. DNA of the CDR3: TGTGCCGGCAGCCCTCGGACAGCAGGACTACGAAAGCAGTACTTC.